The clone carrying this T cell receptor (beta chain) has just one count. Its antigen is undetermined. CDR1 MNHEY and CDR2 SVGAGI come from the germline V gene. The length of the CDR3 is 13 residues. The V gene lost 3 bases and the J gene lost 8 bases, with 13 bases spanning the gap. The donor cohort consisted entirely of Caucasian adults residing in Nashville, Tennessee. The sample belongs to a study of shared clonotypes between healthy human individuals. The study, taken as a whole, reports: Naive CD4 clonotype sharing across a few donors was around 5%.

The protocol was immunoSEQ multiplex PCR, while the TCRdb copy is restricted to in-frame clones and leaves out a portion. This sample has about 2 million clones, with 95% found just once. Specimen: naive CD4+ T cells sorted from blood. Noted subset: CD45RA+ positively selected. The chain has TRBV6-5 and TRBJ1-2; D gene unclear. The receptor was derived from a man younger than 35 in good health. The CDR3 region is CASSYGGFGGYTF. For the CDR3, the DNA is TGTGCCAGCAGTTATGGAGGGTTTGGCGGCTACACCTTC.